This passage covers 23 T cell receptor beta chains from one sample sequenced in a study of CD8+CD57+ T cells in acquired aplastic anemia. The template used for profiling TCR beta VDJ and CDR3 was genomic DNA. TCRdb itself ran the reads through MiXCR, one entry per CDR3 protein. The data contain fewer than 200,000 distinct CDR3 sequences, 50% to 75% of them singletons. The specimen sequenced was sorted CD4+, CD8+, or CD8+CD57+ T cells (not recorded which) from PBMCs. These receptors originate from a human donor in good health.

The CDR3, as DNA: TGTGCCAGCGGCCCACTGGCTAGCGACACCGGGGAGCTGTTTTTT. As protein: CASGPLASDTGELFF. This chain joins TRBV7-9 and TRBJ2-2, with D perhaps matching TRBD2 (6 bases). Germline CDR1 reads SEHNR; CDR2 reads FQNEAQ (reference sequence). Trimming removed 8 bases at V and 3 bases at J, with 16 bases between. The CDR3 has 15 amino acids.

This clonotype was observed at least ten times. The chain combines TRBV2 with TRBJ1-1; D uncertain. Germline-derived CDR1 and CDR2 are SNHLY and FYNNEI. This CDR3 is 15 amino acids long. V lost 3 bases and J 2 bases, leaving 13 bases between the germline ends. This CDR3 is CASSDYQSPNTEAFF. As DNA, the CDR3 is TGTGCCAGCAGTGATTATCAATCGCCCAACACTGAAGCTTTCTTT.

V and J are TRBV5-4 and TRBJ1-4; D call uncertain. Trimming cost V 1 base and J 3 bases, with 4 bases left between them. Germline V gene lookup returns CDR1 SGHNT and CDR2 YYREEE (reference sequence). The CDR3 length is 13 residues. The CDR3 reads CASSLPPNEKLFF. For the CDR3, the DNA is TGTGCCAGCAGCTTGCCCCCTAATGAAAAACTGTTTTTT.

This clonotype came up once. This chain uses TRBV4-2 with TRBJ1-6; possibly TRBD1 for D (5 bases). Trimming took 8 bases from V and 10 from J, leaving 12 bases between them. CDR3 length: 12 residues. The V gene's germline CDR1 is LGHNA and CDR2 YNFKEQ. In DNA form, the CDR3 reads TGTGCCAGCGGGGGGAAAGAATCACCCCTCCACTTT. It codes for CASGGKESPLHF.

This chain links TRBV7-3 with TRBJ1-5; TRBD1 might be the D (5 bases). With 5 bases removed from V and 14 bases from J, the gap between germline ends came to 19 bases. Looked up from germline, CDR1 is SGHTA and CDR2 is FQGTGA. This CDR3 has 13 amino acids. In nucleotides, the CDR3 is TGTGCCAGCAGCCCGGACGGGGGTAGCCCTGAGCATTTT. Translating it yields CASSPDGGSPEHF.

DNA of the CDR3: TGTGCCAGCAGCTTAGCGTCGAGAGAGGCCCTCCACTTT. Protein: CASSLASREALHF. V is TRBV7-8 and J is TRBJ1-6; no firm D call. The CDR3 is 13 amino acids. The V and J ends lost 0 bases and 14 bases respectively, with 11 bases between them. CDR1 is SGHVS and CDR2 is FQNEAQ in the germline V gene.

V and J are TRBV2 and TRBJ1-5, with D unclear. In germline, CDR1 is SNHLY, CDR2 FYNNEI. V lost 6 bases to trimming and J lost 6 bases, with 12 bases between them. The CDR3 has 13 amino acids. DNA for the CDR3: TGTGCCAGCAGCCCCGACCTTGGTCAGCCCCAGCATTTT. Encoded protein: CASSPDLGQPQHF.

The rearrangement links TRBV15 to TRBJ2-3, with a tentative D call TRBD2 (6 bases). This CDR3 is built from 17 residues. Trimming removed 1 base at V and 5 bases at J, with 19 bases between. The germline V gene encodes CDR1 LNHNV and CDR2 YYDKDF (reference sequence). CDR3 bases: TGTGCCACCAGCAGAGGGAGGGGTCGGGAGACGGGAGATACGCAGTATTTT. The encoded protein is CATSRGRGRETGDTQYF.

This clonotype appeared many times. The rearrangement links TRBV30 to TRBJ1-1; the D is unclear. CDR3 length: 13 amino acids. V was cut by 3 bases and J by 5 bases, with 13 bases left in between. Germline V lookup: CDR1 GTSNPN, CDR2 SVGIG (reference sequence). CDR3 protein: CAWRAKGWTEAFF. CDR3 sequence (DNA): TGTGCCTGGAGGGCGAAGGGTTGGACTGAAGCTTTCTTT.

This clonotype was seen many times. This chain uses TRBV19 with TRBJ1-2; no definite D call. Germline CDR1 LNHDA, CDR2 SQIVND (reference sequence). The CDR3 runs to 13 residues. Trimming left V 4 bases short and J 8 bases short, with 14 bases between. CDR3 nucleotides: TGTGCCAGTAGTACGGAAGGAGGCGTGGGCTACACCTTC. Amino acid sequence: CASSTEGGVGYTF. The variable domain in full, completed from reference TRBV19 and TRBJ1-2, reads DGGITQSPKYLFRKEGQNVTLSCEQNLNHDAMYWYRQDPGQGLRLIYYSQIVNDFQKGDIAEGYSVSREKKESFPLTVTSAQKNPTAFYLCASSTEGGVGYTFGSGTRLTVV.

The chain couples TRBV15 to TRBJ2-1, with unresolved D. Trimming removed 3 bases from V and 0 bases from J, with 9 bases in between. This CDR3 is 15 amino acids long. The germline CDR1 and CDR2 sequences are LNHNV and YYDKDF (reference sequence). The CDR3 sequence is CATSSPWDSYNEQFF. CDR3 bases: TGTGCCACCAGCAGCCCATGGGACTCCTACAATGAGCAGTTCTTC.

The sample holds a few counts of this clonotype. As DNA, the CDR3 is TGTGCCAGCAGCTTATCGGACGGCGGCTATGGCTACACCTTC. It translates to CASSLSDGGYGYTF. The V gene is TRBV11-2, the J gene TRBJ1-2; the D is unclear. This CDR3 region has 14 residues. With 2 bases removed from V and 4 bases from J, the gap between germline ends came to 11 bases. In germline, CDR1 is SGHAT, CDR2 FQNNGV.

CDR3 region: CASSLTGLNEQFF. CDR3 nucleotide sequence: TGTGCCAGCAGTTTGACAGGGTTGAATGAGCAGTTCTTC. The chain is built from TRBV27 and TRBJ2-1, with 7 bases aligning to TRBD1. Looked up from germline, CDR1 is MNHEY and CDR2 is SMNVEV (reference sequence). The CDR3 length is 13 residues. Trimming cost V 3 bases and J 7 bases; bases outside gene matches: 3.

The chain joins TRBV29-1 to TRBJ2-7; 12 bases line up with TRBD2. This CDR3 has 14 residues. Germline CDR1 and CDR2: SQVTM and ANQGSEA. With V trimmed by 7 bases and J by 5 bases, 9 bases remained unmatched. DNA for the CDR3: TGCAGCGCCACATCTAGCGGGAGGGCGGACGAGCAGTACTTC. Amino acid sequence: CSATSSGRADEQYF.

The CDR3 bases are TGTGCCAGCAGACGCGTTGATGGCTACACCTTC. This sequence encodes CASRRVDGYTF. The chain carries TRBV2 and TRBJ1-2; unclear D gene. Per the germline V gene, CDR1 is SNHLY and CDR2 is FYNNEI. The length of the CDR3 is 11 residues. V shed 6 bases and J shed 6 bases, with 8 bases lying between them. Full variable domain (missing parts from reference TRBV2 and TRBJ1-2): EPEVTQTPSHQVTQMGQEVILRCVPISNHLYFYWYRQILGQKVEFLVSFYNNEISEKSEIFDDQFSVERPDGSNFTLKIRSTKLEDSAMYFCASRRVDGYTFGSGTRLTVV.

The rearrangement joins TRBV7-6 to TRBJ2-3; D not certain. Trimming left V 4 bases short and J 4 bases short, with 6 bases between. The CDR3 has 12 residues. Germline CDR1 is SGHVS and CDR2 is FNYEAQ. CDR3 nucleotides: TGTGCCAGCAGCTCCTGGGCAGATACGCAGTATTTT. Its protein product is CASSSWADTQYF.

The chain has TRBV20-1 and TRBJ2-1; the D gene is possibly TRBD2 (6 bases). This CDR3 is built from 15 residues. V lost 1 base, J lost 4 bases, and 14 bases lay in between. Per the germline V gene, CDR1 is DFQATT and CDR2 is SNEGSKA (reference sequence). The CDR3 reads CSARAWSGVYNEQFF. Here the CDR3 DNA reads TGCAGTGCTAGAGCTTGGTCGGGAGTTTACAATGAGCAGTTCTTC.

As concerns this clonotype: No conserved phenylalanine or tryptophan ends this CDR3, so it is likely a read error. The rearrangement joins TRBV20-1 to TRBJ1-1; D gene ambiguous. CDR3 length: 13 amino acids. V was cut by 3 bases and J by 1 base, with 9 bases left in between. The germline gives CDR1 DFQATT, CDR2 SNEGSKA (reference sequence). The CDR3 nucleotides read TGCAGTGCTAGGGGCCCAAGGAACACTGAAGCTTTCTCT. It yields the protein CSARGPRNTEAFS.

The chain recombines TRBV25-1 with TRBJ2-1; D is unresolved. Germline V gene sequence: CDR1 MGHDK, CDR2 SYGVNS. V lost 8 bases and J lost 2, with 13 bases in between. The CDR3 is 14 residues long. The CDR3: CASLAQAPYNEQFF. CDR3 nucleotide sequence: TGTGCCAGCTTAGCCCAGGCCCCCTACAATGAGCAGTTCTTC.

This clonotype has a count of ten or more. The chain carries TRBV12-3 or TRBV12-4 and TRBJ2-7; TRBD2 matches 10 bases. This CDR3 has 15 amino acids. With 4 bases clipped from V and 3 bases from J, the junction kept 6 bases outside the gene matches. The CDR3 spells CASSSSAGGFYEQYF. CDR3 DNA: TGTGCCAGCAGTTCCTCAGCGGGAGGGTTCTACGAGCAGTACTTC.

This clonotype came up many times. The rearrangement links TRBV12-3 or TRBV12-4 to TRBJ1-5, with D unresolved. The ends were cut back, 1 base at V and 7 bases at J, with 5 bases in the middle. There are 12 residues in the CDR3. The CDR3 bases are TGTGCCAGCAGTTTAGTGCCCCAGCCCCAGCATTTT. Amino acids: CASSLVPQPQHF.

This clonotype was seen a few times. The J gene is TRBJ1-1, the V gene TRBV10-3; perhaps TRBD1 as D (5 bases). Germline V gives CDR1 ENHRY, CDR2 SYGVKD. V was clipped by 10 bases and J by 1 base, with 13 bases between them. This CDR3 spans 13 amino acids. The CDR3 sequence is CATYRGANTEAFF. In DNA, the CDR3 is TGTGCCACCTACCGGGGCGCGAACACTGAAGCTTTCTTT.

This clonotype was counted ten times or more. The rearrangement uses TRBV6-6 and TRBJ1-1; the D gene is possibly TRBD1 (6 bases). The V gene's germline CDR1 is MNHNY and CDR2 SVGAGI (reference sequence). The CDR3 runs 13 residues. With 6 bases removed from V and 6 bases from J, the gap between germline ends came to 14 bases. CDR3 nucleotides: TGTGCCAGCAGGGACAGCCTGGATCCTGAAGCTTTCTTT. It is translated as CASRDSLDPEAFF.